The following is a TCR beta chain sequence with its context. Its matching antigen is unknown. Noted treatment: roughly 20 received Ad26.COV2.S at low or high dose, single or two shots; a few received placebo; per-sample allocation not given. Sampling was done on day 63 after the first vaccine or placebo injection. As its vector, the vaccine had Ad26, which expressed Wuhan-strain SARS-CoV-2 spike. This sample was taken from a study of Ad26.COV2.S vaccination and SARS-CoV-2 variants. The overall study: Participants got Ad26.COV2.S intramuscularly, once or twice 56 days apart. Study-level findings and limits: Breadth of non-spike TCRs did not differ between vaccinees and placebo recipients. Vaccine recipients had higher spike-specific TCR breadth than placebo recipients.

Here immunoSEQ multiplex PCR was the method, and the copy in TCRdb shows in-frame clones only, minus some. The sample lists 300,000 to 400,000 clones; 75% to 90% were seen once. Sequences were derived from peripheral blood, sampled in a trial of Ad26.COV2.S vaccine versus placebo. The clonotype comes from a person between 18 and 65 years old who received the Ad26.COV2.S COVID-19 vaccine or a placebo.

In DNA form, the CDR3 reads TGTGCCAGTAGTACCACCAGGGACACTGAAGCTTTCTTT. As protein: CASSTTRDTEAFF. V is TRBV19 and J is TRBJ1-1, with D possibly being TRBD1 (5 bases). V was shortened by 4 bases and J by 3 bases, with 9 bases between the two germline ends. The CDR3 spans 13 residues. Germline V gene lookup returns CDR1 LNHDA and CDR2 SQIVND (reference sequence).